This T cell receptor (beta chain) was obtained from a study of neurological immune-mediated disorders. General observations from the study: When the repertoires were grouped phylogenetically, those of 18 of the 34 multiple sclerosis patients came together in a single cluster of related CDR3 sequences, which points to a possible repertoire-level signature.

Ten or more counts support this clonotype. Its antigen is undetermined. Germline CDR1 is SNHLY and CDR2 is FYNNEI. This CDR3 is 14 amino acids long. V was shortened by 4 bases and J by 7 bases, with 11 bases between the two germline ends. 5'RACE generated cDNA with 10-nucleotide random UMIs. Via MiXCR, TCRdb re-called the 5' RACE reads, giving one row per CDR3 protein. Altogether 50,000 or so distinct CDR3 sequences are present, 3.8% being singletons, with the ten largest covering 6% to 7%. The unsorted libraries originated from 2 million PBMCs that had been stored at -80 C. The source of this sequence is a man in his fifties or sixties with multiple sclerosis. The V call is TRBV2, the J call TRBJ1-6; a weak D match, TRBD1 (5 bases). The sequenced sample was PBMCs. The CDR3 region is CASSVKRGNSPLHF. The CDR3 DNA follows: TGTGCCAGCAGTGTCAAACGGGGGAATTCACCCCTCCACTTT.